In this sample, the clone carrying this TCR beta chain turned up a few times. Patients were excluded for uncontrolled infection, other autoimmune disease, pregnancy or lactation. This record comes from a study of T cells in Graves' hyperthyroidism and ophthalmopathy. Amplified TCR beta CDR3 regions derived from RNA transcripts. The HTBI set primed first-round TCR CDR3 RT-PCR. TCRdb passed the multiplex PCR reads through MiXCR, listing each CDR3 protein once. The sample holds about 580,000 distinct CDR3 sequences, about half seen once. This CDR3 has 15 amino acids. V lost 0 bases and J 2 bases, leaving 12 bases between the germline ends. CDR1 SGDLS and CDR2 YYNGEE come from the germline V gene.

The sequenced sample was peripheral blood or thyroid tissue (not recorded which). The origin of this receptor is a woman aged 18-35 years with Graves' hyperthyroidism. V is TRBV9 and J is TRBJ2-7; D remains ambiguous. CDR3 DNA: TGTGCCAGCAGCGTAGACTCCTCTACAACCTACGAGCAGTACTTC. Its protein is CASSVDSSTTYEQYF.